What follows are 32 T cell receptor beta chains derived from one specimen sequenced in a study of cytomegalovirus exposure and HLA in healthy donors. This PCR relied on a set of 60 Vbeta primers and 13 Jbeta primers. Data came from immunoSEQ multiplex PCR; TCRdb stores just in-frame clones and leaves some out. The sample records 180,000 or so clones, around 76% being singletons. The sample taken for sequencing was PBMCs. These receptors came from a woman aged 30 to 39 in good health and CMV-seropositive.

Worth noting for this clone: Other DNA sequences in the same sample also yield this CDR3. The CDR3 DNA reads TGTGCCATCAGTGAGTCAGGGGGCAATCAGCCCCAGCATTTT. This gives the protein CAISESGGNQPQHF. The rearrangement links TRBV10-3 to TRBJ1-5, with TRBD1 as a possible D gene (5 bases). The germline V gene encodes CDR1 ENHRY and CDR2 SYGVKD. The CDR3 is 14 amino acids. V was clipped by 0 bases and J by 2 bases, with 5 bases between them.

The chain uses TRBV5-6 and TRBJ2-7, with D perhaps TRBD1 (6 bases). Trimming left V 2 bases short and J 0 bases short, with 12 bases between. Germline V gene data show CDR1 as SGHDT and CDR2 as YYEEEE. The CDR3 length is 15 residues. DNA for the CDR3: TGTGCCAGCAGCTTAACCCACAGGGTCTCCTACGAGCAGTACTTC. Its translation: CASSLTHRVSYEQYF. Variable domain in full (rest from reference TRBV5-6 and TRBJ2-7): DAGVTQSPTHLIKTRGQQVTLRCSPKSGHDTVSWYQQALGQGPQFIFQYYEEEERQRGNFPDRFSGHQFPNYSSELNVNALLLGDSALYLCASSLTHRVSYEQYFGPGTRLTVT.

The chain couples TRBV10-2 to TRBJ2-4; tentatively, D is TRBD2 (6 bases). Germline loops: CDR1 WSHSY, CDR2 SAAADI. V lost 4 bases to trimming and J lost 12 bases, with 13 bases between them. The CDR3 consists of 12 residues. CDR3 DNA: TGCGCCAGCAGTGGTGGAGGGAGCAGTCAGTACTTC. Protein: CASSGGGSSQYF.

The chain combines TRBV5-1 with TRBJ2-2, with 10 bases matching TRBD2. From germline, CDR1 is SGHRS and CDR2 YFSETQ. The junction had 4 bases not matched to a gene; V was cut back by 2 bases and J by 0 bases. This CDR3 comprises 17 residues. The CDR3 reads CASSLLAGYPNTGELFF. CDR3 in DNA: TGCGCCAGCAGCTTACTAGCGGGGTACCCGAACACCGGGGAGCTGTTTTTT.

The count of this clone is one. This chain links TRBV9 with TRBJ2-3; 11 bases match TRBD1. Germline V gives CDR1 SGDLS, CDR2 YYNGEE. This CDR3 comprises 16 residues. J gave up 4 bases and V 2 bases, and 6 bases lay outside the gene matches. The CDR3 DNA reads as TGTGCCAGCAGCGTCCGGATGGGACAGGGGGCAGATACGCAGTATTTT. Residues: CASSVRMGQGADTQYF. Together with reference TRBV9 and TRBJ2-3, the CDR3 gives the full variable domain: DSGVTQTPKHLITATGQRVTLRCSPRSGDLSVYWYQQSLDQGLQFLIQYYNGEERAKGNILERFSAQQFPDLHSELNLSSLELGDSALYFCASSVRMGQGADTQYFGPGTRLTVL.

V is TRBV2 and J is TRBJ2-1; 10 positions match TRBD2. CDR1 and CDR2 (germline): SNHLY, FYNNEI. The V and J ends lost 0 bases and 10 bases, in that order; junction bases with no gene match: 3. The CDR3 contains 14 residues. The CDR3 region has the DNA TGTGCCAGCAGTGAAGCTCAACTAGCGGGAGAGCAGTTCTTC. Its protein is CASSEAQLAGEQFF.

A word on this clone: The junction and the germline gene differ at one end; a read error may be behind it. This chain connects TRBV5-1 to TRBJ2-3; 8 bases are shared with TRBD2. There are 16 residues in the CDR3. Germline V CDR1 and CDR2: SGHRS, YFSETQ. The CDR3 sequence: CASSLVVGGGTDTQYF. The CDR3 bases are TGCGCCAGCAGCTTGGTTGTCGGGGGGGGCACCGATACGCAGTATTTT. Full variable domain (remainder filled in from reference TRBV5-1 and TRBJ2-3): KAGVTQTPRYLIKTRGQQVTLSCSPISGHRSVSWYQQTPGQGLQFLFEYFSETQRNKGNFPGRFSGRQFSNSRSEMNVSTLELGDSALYLCASSLVVGGGTDTQYFGPGTRLTVL.

V and J are TRBV9 and TRBJ2-5; TRBD1 matches at 8 bases. Germline V gene lookup returns CDR1 SGDLS and CDR2 YYNGEE. This CDR3 has 18 amino acids. Trimming cost V 0 bases and J 3 bases; bases outside gene matches: 13. Here the CDR3 DNA reads TGTGCCAGCAGCGTAGTCCCCTCCTTCAGACAGGGGAAAGAGACCCAGTACTTC. Protein product: CASSVVPSFRQGKETQYF.

Notes on this clone: This sample includes further DNA sequences coding for the same CDR3. CDR3 amino acids: CASSPPGLRTGELFF. DNA of the CDR3: TGTGCCAGCAGCCCCCCAGGGCTGAGGACCGGGGAGCTGTTTTTT. The chain recombines TRBV28 with TRBJ2-2, with D possibly being TRBD1 (5 bases). Trimming stripped 6 bases from V and 5 bases from J, with 16 bases between. Germline-derived CDR1 and CDR2 are MDHEN and SYDVKM. CDR3 length equals 15 residues.

As regards this clone: The sample contains more than one DNA sequence encoding this CDR3. The CDR3: CASSLAPGQLAKNIQYF. The CDR3 region has the DNA TGTGCCAGCAGCTTAGCTCCCGGACAGCTAGCCAAAAACATTCAGTACTTC. The chain is built from TRBV7-9 and TRBJ2-4; a weak D match, TRBD1 (6 bases). Germline V gene data show CDR1 as SEHNR and CDR2 as FQNEAQ (reference sequence). CDR3 length: 17 residues. V dropped 0 bases and J dropped 0 bases, with 12 bases sitting between them.

The V and J genes are TRBV11-2 and TRBJ1-4; D not resolved. Trimming pared 1 base from V and 3 bases from J, leaving 9 bases between. Looked up from germline, CDR1 is SGHAT and CDR2 is FQNNGV. The CDR3 has 15 residues. CDR3 loop: CASSLGQIPNEKLFF. The CDR3 DNA reads TGTGCCAGCAGCTTAGGTCAGATCCCTAATGAAAAACTGTTTTTT.

Worth noting for this clone: A junction boundary mismatches the germline segment, possibly from a read error. The V and J genes are TRBV5-6 and TRBJ2-6; 7 positions match TRBD1. The CDR3 runs 19 residues. In germline, CDR1 is SGHDT, CDR2 YYEEEE. The CDR3 DNA reads as TGTGCCAGCAGCTTAGCAGCCGGGACAGTATCTTTTGGGGCCAACGGCCTGACTTTC. This encodes CASSLAAGTVSFGANGLTF.

The rearrangement joins TRBV6-4 to TRBJ2-3, with a tentative D call TRBD2 (6 bases). Trimming pared 4 bases from V and 6 bases from J, leaving 11 bases between. This CDR3 is built from 13 residues. Germline lookup yields CDR1 MRHNA and CDR2 SNTAGT. CDR3 nucleotides: TGTGCCAGCAGTGTAGCGGAACGGGATACGCAGTATTTT. This translates into CASSVAERDTQYF.

This clone was counted between two and nine times. This rearrangement joins TRBV6-1 to TRBJ2-3, with 11 nucleotides matching TRBD2. The CDR3 sequence is 15 residues long. Germline CDR1 MNHNS, CDR2 SASEGT. V gave up 2 bases and J gave up 14 bases; unmatched junction bases: 12. The CDR3 spells CASSETTSGGAQLYF. The CDR3 DNA reads TGTGCCAGCAGTGAAACCACTAGCGGGGGCGCTCAATTGTATTTT.

The chain is built from TRBV11-3 and TRBJ1-4; D is unresolved. Germline CDR1 and CDR2: SGHNT and YENEEA. The CDR3 loop spans 15 amino acids. The V and J ends lost 1 base and 0 bases respectively, with 6 bases between them. The DNA of the CDR3 is TGTGCCAGCAGCTTAGGAGTTGCAACTAATGAAAAACTGTTTTTT. It is translated as CASSLGVATNEKLFF.

This clone was counted only a few times. The V gene is TRBV7-2, the J gene TRBJ2-1; 13 bases map to TRBD2. In germline, CDR1 is SGHTA, CDR2 FQGNSA. The trim removed 4 bases at V and 9 bases at J, leaving 6 bases unmatched. This CDR3 has 15 amino acids. The CDR3 protein is CASSSLAGGLGEQFF. The CDR3 DNA is TGTGCCAGCAGCTCACTAGCGGGGGGGCTCGGTGAGCAGTTCTTC. Full variable domain (remainder filled in from reference TRBV7-2 and TRBJ2-1): GAGVSQSPSNKVTEKGKDVELRCDPISGHTALYWYRQSLGQGLEFLIYFQGNSAPDKSGLPSDRFSAERTGGSVSTLTIQRTQQEDSAVYLCASSSLAGGLGEQFFGPGTRLTVL.

This rearrangement joins TRBV5-4 to TRBJ2-6, with unresolved D. The CDR3 runs to 14 residues. V was clipped by 0 bases and J by 4 bases, with 5 bases between them. Germline V gives CDR1 SGHNT, CDR2 YYREEE (reference sequence). The CDR3: CASSLDSGANVLTF. The CDR3 DNA follows: TGTGCCAGCAGCTTGGATTCGGGGGCCAACGTCCTGACTTTC.

The chain employs TRBV7-9 and TRBJ2-7, with 10 bases fitting TRBD2. Germline lookup yields CDR1 SEHNR and CDR2 FQNEAQ (reference sequence). V gave up 3 bases and J gave up 5 bases; unmatched junction bases: 13. The CDR3 sequence is 17 residues long. This CDR3 reads CASSLDFKRGGRDEQYF. The CDR3 bases are TGTGCCAGCAGCTTGGATTTTAAGCGGGGGGGCCGCGACGAGCAGTACTTC.

V usage is TRBV11-3 and J usage is TRBJ2-5, with 9 bases lining up with TRBD2. CDR1 is SGHNT and CDR2 is YENEEA in the germline V gene. The CDR3 has 15 amino acids. V lost 5 bases to trimming and J lost 5 bases; unmatched junction nucleotides: 9. The CDR3 is CASSQGGLAGETQYF. CDR3 nucleotides: TGTGCCAGCAGCCAGGGGGGGCTAGCGGGGGAGACCCAGTACTTC.

The CDR3 sequence is CASSSNWGVGREQYF. The CDR3 DNA reads as TGTGCCAGCAGTTCTAACTGGGGAGTAGGTCGCGAGCAGTACTTC. The rearrangement uses TRBV27 and TRBJ2-7; a possible D gene is TRBD2 (5 bases). Germline V gene lookup returns CDR1 MNHEY and CDR2 SMNVEV (reference sequence). Trimming took 4 bases from V and 6 from J, leaving 19 bases between them. The CDR3 length is 15 residues.

CDR3 in DNA: TGTGCCAGCAGCTTACGGTCTCCGGAAGCTTTCTTT. It codes for CASSLRSPEAFF. This rearrangement joins TRBV7-2 to TRBJ1-1, with D hard to call. Deletions cut 2 bases from V and 8 bases from J, with 9 bases between. Germline CDR1 and CDR2: SGHTA and FQGNSA. The CDR3 runs 12 residues.

V is TRBV2 and J is TRBJ1-5; maybe TRBD1 (5 bases). Germline-derived CDR1 and CDR2 are SNHLY and FYNNEI. The CDR3 spans 13 residues. Between the trimmed V and J ends, which lost 8 bases and 5 bases, there was a span of 13 bases. In nucleotides, the CDR3 is TGTGCCAGCCAGTGGGGACTCGATCAGCCCCAGCATTTT. It yields the protein CASQWGLDQPQHF.

The CDR3, as DNA: TGTGCCAGCAGCACGGCAGGGGTCTCCTATAATTCACCCCTCCACTTT. This translates into CASSTAGVSYNSPLHF. The V and J genes are TRBV11-3 and TRBJ1-6, with TRBD1 as a possible D gene (6 bases). CDR3 size: 16 residues. Germline V lookup: CDR1 SGHNT, CDR2 YENEEA. The ends were cut back, 5 bases at V and 0 bases at J, with 11 bases in the middle.

The rearrangement uses TRBV7-2 and TRBJ1-2, with D perhaps matching TRBD1 (5 bases). V lost 1 base and J lost 6, with 9 bases in between. The CDR3 is 13 amino acids. CDR1 and CDR2 from the germline V gene are SGHTA and FQGNSA. Here the CDR3 reads CASSLEGLDGYTF. The CDR3 nucleotides read TGTGCCAGCAGCTTAGAGGGGTTGGATGGCTACACCTTC.

The J gene is TRBJ2-7, the V gene TRBV9; 7 bases agree with TRBD1. V was pared by 4 bases and J by 0 bases, with 16 bases of the junction left unmatched. The CDR3 contains 18 residues. The V gene's germline CDR1 is SGDLS and CDR2 YYNGEE. This chain's CDR3 is CASSPRQGIFWGSYEQYF. In DNA, the CDR3 is TGTGCCAGCAGCCCGAGACAGGGAATTTTTTGGGGCTCCTACGAGCAGTACTTC.

The genes are TRBV9 and TRBJ2-5; tentative D call: TRBD2 (5 bases). V lost 1 base and J 4 bases, leaving 14 bases between the germline ends. The CDR3 is 15 residues long. Germline lookup yields CDR1 SGDLS and CDR2 YYNGEE. The CDR3 region is CASSVLAGLRETQYF. The CDR3 bases are TGTGCCAGCAGCGTACTCGCGGGTCTTCGAGAGACCCAGTACTTC. Drawing the rest from reference TRBV9 and TRBJ2-5, the complete variable domain is DSGVTQTPKHLITATGQRVTLRCSPRSGDLSVYWYQQSLDQGLQFLIQYYNGEERAKGNILERFSAQQFPDLHSELNLSSLELGDSALYFCASSVLAGLRETQYFGPGTRLLVL.

This clone showed up just a few times. The chain uses TRBV29-1 and TRBJ2-5; maybe TRBD1 (5 bases). CDR3 length: 13 residues. Trimming left V 2 bases short and J 5 bases short, with 12 bases between. CDR1 is SQVTM and CDR2 is ANQGSEA in the germline V gene. Here the CDR3 DNA reads TGCAGCGTTGAAATTGGTTCAGGGGAGACCCAGTACTTC. It is translated as CSVEIGSGETQYF.

The chain is built from TRBV7-9 and TRBJ2-5; D is possibly TRBD1 (6 bases). There are 14 residues in the CDR3. The V gene's germline CDR1 is SEHNR and CDR2 FQNEAQ (reference sequence). V dropped 2 bases and J dropped 7 bases, with 14 bases sitting between them. The CDR3 bases are TGTGCCAGCAGCTTACCGGGACAATCGGGGACCCAGTACTTC. Protein: CASSLPGQSGTQYF.

V is TRBV19 and J is TRBJ2-1; D might be TRBD2 (5 bases). The CDR3 has 14 amino acids. Germline V CDR1 and CDR2: LNHDA, SQIVND (reference sequence). The V gene lost 0 bases and the J gene lost 7 bases, with 10 bases spanning the gap. The CDR3 sequence is CASSIEGLGNEQFF. The CDR3 region has the DNA TGTGCCAGTAGTATAGAAGGACTGGGGAATGAGCAGTTCTTC.

The CDR3 is CASSEDRKPYGYTF. CDR3 in DNA: TGTGCCAGCAGTGAAGACAGAAAGCCCTATGGCTACACCTTC. V usage is TRBV28 and J usage is TRBJ1-2; TRBD1 might be the D (5 bases). In germline, CDR1 is MDHEN, CDR2 SYDVKM. The CDR3 is 14 residues long. V was shortened by 5 bases and J by 4 bases, with 14 bases between the two germline ends.

Of note for this clone: The junction departs from germline at one end; a sequencing error may be responsible. V and J are TRBV5-6 and TRBJ2-4; TRBD1 agrees at 8 bases. This CDR3 region has 14 residues. The germline V gene has CDR1 SGHDT and CDR2 YYEEEE. In DNA form, the CDR3 reads TGTGCCAGCAGCTTGGTGGACAGGGCGAACAGTCAGTACTTC. Translated: CASSLVDRANSQYF.

The V call is TRBV5-1, the J call TRBJ2-7; 10 bases match TRBD2. Germline V gives CDR1 SGHRS, CDR2 YFSETQ. The CDR3 has 16 residues. V lost 0 bases and J lost 4; bases outside the gene matches: 7. CDR3 sequence reads: CASSLASGGDGYEQYF. Here the CDR3 DNA reads TGCGCCAGCAGCTTGGCCAGCGGGGGGGATGGGTACGAGCAGTACTTC.